A single T cell receptor (beta chain) is shown here with its context. The antigen remains unidentified. This PCR relied on a set of 60 Vbeta primers and 13 Jbeta primers. Produced via immunoSEQ multiplex PCR; TCRdb's table is partial and in-frame only. The sample yields 190,000 or so clones, 75% to 90% seen once. This sample is drawn from a study of cytomegalovirus exposure and HLA in healthy donors. This CDR3 comprises 13 residues. Germline CDR1 MDHEN, CDR2 SYDVKM. The V gene lost 1 base and the J gene lost 6 bases, with 6 bases spanning the gap. Study outcomes and limitations: TRBV6-2, TRBV6-3 and some other V segments were unresolvable in 87-base-pair reads. Compared with the approximately 700-donor mean, an Asian-associated ancestry cluster reportedly had fewer N-insertions, according to a later analysis. CMV serostatus was the sole immune exposure data available.

The chain has TRBV28 and TRBJ1-4; D unclear. This TCR derives from a woman aged 45-65 years in good health and CMV-seropositive. Sample: PBMCs. DNA of the CDR3: TGTGCCAGCAGTTTATTTCAGGATGAAAAACTGTTTTTT. Encoded protein: CASSLFQDEKLFF.